This T cell receptor beta chain was sequenced for a study of T cell clones after liver transplantation. Clones were read by immunoSEQ multiplex PCR, and TCRdb kept only the in-frame ones, dropping some. The sample includes some 110,000 clones, about nine tenths of them seen just once. Germline V gene lookup returns CDR1 SGHRS and CDR2 YFSETQ. The V gene end was trimmed by 3 bases and the J gene end by 4 bases; junction bases not matched to a gene: 5. The CDR3 sequence is 15 residues long. A remark on this clone: The sample holds other DNA sequences that translate to the same CDR3.

The chain links TRBV5-1 to TRBJ2-5, with 11 bases fitting TRBD2. Sequences were derived from CD4+ T cells from blood, sampled 12 months after liver transplant. The receptor's source is a human patient who received a liver transplant. Some T cells here may be from the graft donor. CDR3 nucleotides: TGCGCCAGCAGCTCCGGACTAGCGGGCGGAGAGACCCAGTACTTC. Its protein is CASSSGLAGGETQYF.